This TCR beta chain was retrieved from a study of T cells after yellow fever vaccination. General study findings and limits: Overlap between CD4 and CD8 compartments was detected for a small share of clonotypes.

TCRdb redid the calling of the 5' RACE reads with MiXCR, one entry per CDR3 protein. The data hold over 100,000 distinct CDR3 sequences, with 8.4% observed a single time. This clonotype was seen many times. The target antigen is unknown. The germline V gene has CDR1 MNHEY and CDR2 SVGEGT. Trimming left V 2 bases short and J 5 bases short, with 13 bases between. The CDR3 sequence is 14 residues long. The rearrangement links TRBV6-2 or TRBV6-3 to TRBJ2-7; D may correspond to TRBD1 or TRBD2 (5 bases each). The receptor was derived from a man aged 30-40 years who received the YFV17D yellow fever vaccine. The source material was CD8+ T cells sorted from PBMCs, sampled 45 days after the yellow fever booster vaccination. CDR3 residues: CASSYRDPQNEQYF. The DNA of the CDR3 is TGTGCCAGCAGTTACCGGGACCCTCAAAACGAGCAGTACTTC.